What follows are 22 T cell receptor beta chains derived from one specimen sequenced in a study of radiotherapy plus CTLA-4 blockade in lung cancer. Sequenced by immunoSEQ multiplex PCR; TCRdb stores in-frame clones only, minus some. The repertoire includes about 39,000 clones, 79% of them detected once, and less than 25% sits in the top ten. Sequencing was performed on peripheral blood, taken from a patient treated with radiotherapy plus ipilimumab. The receptors were gathered from a human donor with non-small cell lung cancer that progressed on radiotherapy plus ipilimumab.

The chain carries TRBV27 and TRBJ1-1, with D possibly matching TRBD1 (6 bases). The CDR3 covers 19 residues. From germline, CDR1 is MNHEY and CDR2 SMNVEV (reference sequence). V was shortened by 1 base and J by 0 bases, with 21 bases between the two germline ends. In DNA form, the CDR3 reads TGTGCCAGCAGTTTATTCGCGGGGGCAGGAATTTCCATGAACACTGAAGCTTTCTTT. Amino acid sequence: CASSLFAGAGISMNTEAFF.

The chain has TRBV4-1 and TRBJ1-6; 9 bases map to TRBD1. The CDR3 spans 16 residues. Germline CDR1 and CDR2: MGHRA and YSYEKL. V shed 1 base, J shed 8 bases, and the junction held 6 bases outside the gene matches. The CDR3 here is CASSQGPGQGYSPLHF. CDR3 in DNA: TGCGCCAGCAGCCAAGGACCGGGACAGGGATATTCACCCCTCCACTTT.

The chain employs TRBV4-3 and TRBJ1-1; D gene uncertain. The CDR3 runs to 15 residues. Trimming removed 0 bases at V and 4 bases at J, with 12 bases between. Germline V lookup: CDR1 LGHNA, CDR2 YSLEER. CDR3 sequence: CASSQDFGGTTEAFF. CDR3 nucleotides: TGCGCCAGCAGCCAAGATTTCGGCGGAACCACTGAAGCTTTCTTT.

The chain recombines TRBV27 with TRBJ2-2; 7 bases align to TRBD1. Germline V gene lookup returns CDR1 MNHEY and CDR2 SMNVEV (reference sequence). This CDR3 spans 15 amino acids. V gave up 1 base and J gave up 6 bases; unmatched junction bases: 5. The CDR3 loop is CASSLFDQGAGELFF. Here the CDR3 DNA reads TGTGCCAGCAGTTTATTTGATCAGGGGGCCGGGGAGCTGTTTTTT.

J is TRBJ2-3 and V is TRBV7-6; D is possibly TRBD1 (5 bases). Germline CDR1 and CDR2: SGHVS and FNYEAQ. The CDR3 consists of 15 residues. Trimming took off 5 bases at V and 2 bases at J, with 14 bases between the two ends. The CDR3 reads CASSRGHSYTDTQYF. The CDR3 DNA follows: TGTGCCAGCAGCAGAGGACATTCCTACACAGATACGCAGTATTTT. Using reference TRBV7-6 and TRBJ2-3 for the parts outside the CDR3, the full variable domain is GAGVSQSPRYKVTKRGQDVALRCDPISGHVSLYWYRQALGQGPEFLTYFNYEAQQDKSGLPNDRFSAERPEGSISTLTIQRTEQRDSAMYRCASSRGHSYTDTQYFGPGTRLTVL.

This clone was observed a single time. V is TRBV15 and J is TRBJ1-6; perhaps TRBD1 as D (6 bases). Germline V gene lookup returns CDR1 LNHNV and CDR2 YYDKDF (reference sequence). This CDR3 is 16 amino acids long. V was pared by 3 bases and J by 6 bases, with 15 bases between. CDR3 sequence (DNA): TGTGCCACCAGCAGGCGAAGGGGGTTCACTAATTCACCCCTCCACTTT. Translated: CATSRRRGFTNSPLHF.

This clone was seen a single time. The rearrangement joins TRBV9 to TRBJ2-3, with 12 nucleotides matching TRBD2. Germline trimming cut 0 bases from V and 6 bases from J; bases unmatched to any gene: 5. The CDR3 totals 16 residues. Per the germline V gene, CDR1 is SGDLS and CDR2 is YYNGEE. The CDR3 DNA sequence: TGTGCCAGCAGCGTAGCCGGACTAGCGGGGAGGGATACGCAGTATTTT. It codes for CASSVAGLAGRDTQYF.

Notes on this clone: An end of the junction differs from the germline gene, which may be a read error. The genes are TRBV7-7 and TRBJ2-1; 10 bases map to TRBD2. The CDR3 has 15 amino acids. Looked up from germline, CDR1 is SSHAT and CDR2 is FNYEAQ (reference sequence). CDR3 DNA: TGTGCTAGCAGCTTAGCGGGGGGACTGAACAATGAGCAGTTCTTC. Translated: CASSLAGGLNNEQFF.

This sequence joins TRBV29-1 and TRBJ2-7; 11 bases fit TRBD1. After removal of 1 base from V and 4 bases from J, the junction contained 9 bases not matched to a gene. The CDR3 is made up of 16 amino acids. Per the germline V gene, CDR1 is SQVTM and CDR2 is ANQGSEA. The CDR3 sequence: CSVEGGGTGGVYEQYF. In DNA, the CDR3 is TGCAGCGTTGAAGGTGGCGGGACAGGGGGGGTTTACGAGCAGTACTTC.

This clone was detected many times. This chain joins TRBV29-1 and TRBJ1-2; D might be TRBD1 (5 bases). The CDR3 loop spans 12 amino acids. Germline V gene data show CDR1 as SQVTM and CDR2 as ANQGSEA. Trimming removed 0 bases at V and 4 bases at J, with 6 bases between. The DNA for the CDR3 is TGCAGCGTTGAAGAGACAGTCTATGGCTACACCTTC. As protein: CSVEETVYGYTF.

The chain is built from TRBV11-2 and TRBJ1-4; 7 bases agree with TRBD1. The germline CDR1 and CDR2 sequences are SGHAT and FQNNGV. The J segment lost 0 bases and the V segment lost 5 bases, leaving 12 bases of the junction unmatched. The CDR3 is made up of 18 amino acids. CDR3 sequence (DNA): TGTGCCAGCAGCGCTCGTTTGGGACAGACTGCAACTAATGAAAAACTGTTTTTT. Protein sequence: CASSARLGQTATNEKLFF.

The chain is built from TRBV7-3 and TRBJ2-7, with D unresolved. CDR3 length: 13 amino acids. Per the germline V gene, CDR1 is SGHTA and CDR2 is FQGTGA. V lost 5 bases, J lost 6 bases, and 14 bases lay in between. DNA for the CDR3: TGTGCCAGCAGCCCCTCCGGCGGCCTCGAGCAGTACTTC. Residues: CASSPSGGLEQYF.

This rearrangement joins TRBV6-4 to TRBJ2-7; 8 bases line up with TRBD1. V lost 0 bases, J lost 4 bases, and 17 bases stayed unmatched. Looked up from germline, CDR1 is MRHNA and CDR2 is SNTAGT. The CDR3 is 19 amino acids. Here the CDR3 DNA reads TGTGCCAGCAGTGACTCGGGGAGGACAGGGCGGAGGGATTTATACGAGCAGTACTTC. It specifies CASSDSGRTGRRDLYEQYF.

This clone came up a few times. The rearrangement uses TRBV30 and TRBJ1-1, with 7 bases lining up with TRBD1. Germline-derived CDR1 and CDR2 are GTSNPN and SVGIG (reference sequence). This CDR3 spans 16 amino acids. J lost 0 bases, V lost 5 bases, and 12 bases had no gene match. Here the CDR3 DNA reads TGTGCCTGGTTTCCGACAGGGCGTCCTATGAACACTGAAGCTTTCTTT. Its protein product is CAWFPTGRPMNTEAFF.

The chain couples TRBV15 to TRBJ1-3, with TRBD1 as a possible D gene (6 bases). The ends were cut back, 5 bases at V and 2 bases at J, with 25 bases in the middle. The CDR3 is 19 amino acids. Germline CDR1 and CDR2: LNHNV and YYDKDF (reference sequence). The CDR3 DNA is TGTGCCACCAGCGGAGGGGGGTTCGGAACAGGGAGCGCTGGAAACACCATATATTTT. Its protein is CATSGGGFGTGSAGNTIYF.

In the case of this clone: At one of its ends the junction is not consistent with the germline gene, which may arise from a read error. The gene calls are TRBV7-7 and TRBJ1-2, with D unclear. Germline values: CDR1 SSHAT, CDR2 FNYEAQ (reference sequence). CDR3 length: 14 residues. The CDR3 here is CASSLVQASYGYTF. DNA of the CDR3: TGTGCTAGCAGCTTAGTCCAGGCGTCTTATGGCTACACCTTC.

The chain is built from TRBV5-6 and TRBJ2-1, with TRBD2 matching over 9 bases. This CDR3 is built from 16 residues. The V gene's germline CDR1 is SGHDT and CDR2 YYEEEE. J was trimmed by 4 bases and V by 5 bases; bases with no gene match: 10. In DNA form, the CDR3 reads TGTGCCAGCAGTCCTACCCCGGGACTAGCTTACAATGAGCAGTTCTTC. This gives the protein CASSPTPGLAYNEQFF. The whole variable domain, remainder taken from reference TRBV5-6 and TRBJ2-1, is DAGVTQSPTHLIKTRGQQVTLRCSPKSGHDTVSWYQQALGQGPQFIFQYYEEEERQRGNFPDRFSGHQFPNYSSELNVNALLLGDSALYLCASSPTPGLAYNEQFFGPGTRLTVL.

V is TRBV19 and J is TRBJ2-3, with TRBD2 identical over 8 bases. Germline V gene data show CDR1 as LNHDA and CDR2 as SQIVND (reference sequence). The V segment lost 5 bases and the J segment 2 bases; nucleotides outside the gene matches: 21. This CDR3 region has 20 residues. The CDR3 DNA reads TGTGCCAGTAGTCCCCGACGGGGGGCCCGGGCGGGGGGACTCACAGATACGCAGTATTTT. It yields the protein CASSPRRGARAGGLTDTQYF.

The genes are TRBV7-2 and TRBJ1-1, with TRBD1 matching over 7 bases. This CDR3 is 14 amino acids long. V shed 3 bases and J 0 bases; nucleotides not matched to a gene: 1. The V gene's germline CDR1 is SGHTA and CDR2 FQGNSA. The CDR3 is CASSLGQLNTEAFF. Written as DNA, the CDR3 is TGTGCCAGCAGCTTGGGACAGCTGAACACTGAAGCTTTCTTT.

V is TRBV5-1 and J is TRBJ2-1, with 7 bases aligning to TRBD2. The germline gives CDR1 SGHRS, CDR2 YFSETQ. J was trimmed by 0 bases and V by 0 bases; bases with no gene match: 3. The CDR3 runs to 16 residues. DNA of the CDR3: TGCGCCAGCAGCTTGGAGGCTAGCGGCTCCTACAATGAGCAGTTCTTC. Protein sequence: CASSLEASGSYNEQFF. Drawing the rest from reference TRBV5-1 and TRBJ2-1, the complete variable domain is KAGVTQTPRYLIKTRGQQVTLSCSPISGHRSVSWYQQTPGQGLQFLFEYFSETQRNKGNFPGRFSGRQFSNSRSEMNVSTLELGDSALYLCASSLEASGSYNEQFFGPGTRLTVL.

V and J are TRBV5-4 and TRBJ2-3; 10 bases align to TRBD2. Unmatched junction bases numbered 4, after V lost 3 bases and J lost 3 bases. Looked up from germline, CDR1 is SGHNT and CDR2 is YYREEE (reference sequence). The CDR3 contains 15 residues. CDR3 nucleotides: TGTGCCAGCAGCTCCGGACTAGCGGTAACAGATACGCAGTATTTT. This codes for CASSSGLAVTDTQYF.

This clone was recorded only once. J is TRBJ1-3 and V is TRBV7-2; TRBD1 matches at 11 bases. CDR1 and CDR2 (germline): SGHTA, FQGNSA. V was pared by 5 bases and J by 6 bases, with 6 bases of the junction left unmatched. The CDR3 runs to 15 residues. This chain's CDR3 is CASSAGQGAVNTIYF. The CDR3 DNA sequence: TGTGCCAGCAGCGCCGGACAGGGGGCTGTAAACACCATATATTTT. The full variable domain, with the rest looked up from reference TRBV7-2 and TRBJ1-3, is GAGVSQSPSNKVTEKGKDVELRCDPISGHTALYWYRQSLGQGLEFLIYFQGNSAPDKSGLPSDRFSAERTGGSVSTLTIQRTQQEDSAVYLCASSAGQGAVNTIYFGEGSWLTVV.